This TCR beta chain stems from a study of blood T cell repertoires in COVID-19. In the study overall: Both acute and convalescent COVID-19 samples were obtained from the United States, Italy and Spain. In each case, the material was cDNA or gDNA derived from T cells, B-cell-depleted T cells, or PBMCs.

As originally analysed: Amplified reference gene primers provided the basis for estimating nucleated cell counts. Clones were read by immunoSEQ multiplex PCR, and TCRdb kept only the in-frame ones, dropping some. That table gives V, J and clone size, and the DNA gave D and trimming. The table shows some 150,000 clones, with around 80% occurring only once. The length of the CDR3 is 16 residues. CDR1 is MNHEY and CDR2 is SMNVEV in the germline V gene (reference sequence). The V segment lost 2 bases and the J segment 7 bases; nucleotides outside the gene matches: 11. The sequenced sample consisted of peripheral blood. The genes are TRBV27 and TRBJ2-7; 10 bases agree with TRBD1. This TCR came from a woman aged 45 to 65 with acute or convalescent COVID-19. The CDR3 DNA reads TGTGCCAGCAGTTTAACATCCGGGACAGGGGTTCGGGAGCAGTACTTC. Residues: CASSLTSGTGVREQYF.